This TCR beta chain was found in a study of CD8 T cells in Susac syndrome (dated by TCRdb to between 2019 and 2020). About the investigation overall: Of the Susac syndrome patients who were sequenced, under ten were in clinical remission while six had clinically active disease. At blood withdrawal, Susac syndrome patients were therapy-naive, treated with corticosteroids (with IVIg additionally given to some), or treated with IVIg alone. Whether CD8+ T cell activation and differentiation in Susac syndrome was antigen driven was tested using repertoire sequencing. What the work shows at the level of the full study, not this receptor alone: In the CD4+ T cell repertoire of Susac syndrome patients, clonal expansion was not detected. The study acknowledged that relatively few individuals were included in the TCR sequencing and HLA analysis.

At the junction V is shortened by 6 bases and J by 0 bases, with 14 bases in between. Inclusive of the bounding cysteine and phenylalanine, the CDR3 is 15 residues long. Only the CDR3 DNA stays, 45 bases, in frame from base 1. Peripheral blood CD8+ and CD4+ T cells from healthy donors, Susac syndrome patients and multiple sclerosis patients were profiled by high-throughput TCR beta sequencing. The Susac syndrome patients fulfilled recently defined diagnostic criteria for definite or probable disease. Bulk CD8+ and CD4+ T cells were purified by magnetic negative isolation, whereas CD8+ TEMRA cells were enriched by FACS. Blood was drawn into EDTA tubes, processed within 24 hours, and PBMCs were isolated by density gradient centrifugation. PBMCs destined for TCR sequencing were cryopreserved in liquid nitrogen and later thawed in a 37 °C water bath. A purity of at least 90% was achieved for sorted or isolated CD4+, CD8+ and CD8+ TEMRA cells.

RNA was extracted using the RNeasy kit, and roughly 0.5 to 1 microgram was reverse transcribed with random hexamers. The immunoSEQ multiplex PCR assay, covering 54 Vbeta and 13 Jbeta segments, was used to amplify TCR beta CDR3 regions. PCR amplification bias was corrected by using a synthetic template baseline for primer optimization and computational correction. The study's own analysis went as follows. Only productive sequences were kept, with reads annotated to V, D and J genes according to IMGT and analyzed in immunoSEQ Analyzer. Clonality was calculated as one minus the Shannon entropy normalized by log2 of the number of productive unique sequences. Public and private clones were assessed among the 100 most prevalent clones of each patient and control. A clone was defined as Susac-specific if it was absent from the healthy and MS cohorts, from about a thousand published viral clones and from other ImmuneACCESS disease sequences. In-frame beta chains were kept once TCRdb had trimmed the public reads at Q25 with fastp and called clones with MiXCR. CDR3 protein duplicates are merged, each entry listing the most common genes and DNA. These V and J calls derive from TCRdb rather than the authors' analysis. This sample has 150,000 to 200,000 distinct CDR3 sequences in its table, and under 97% of those were observed once. Together, the top ten hold 0.098% of the sample.

A word on this clonotype: Its recognized antigen is unknown. No per-base quality is available; no much larger clone lies one base away.

Sequencing used CD4+ T cells from PBMCs. The rearranged segments are TRBV12-3 or TRBV12-4 and TRBJ2-5, with TRBD1 tentatively as D gene (5 bases match). The sequence was collected from a human donor with Susac syndrome. The base sequence is TGTGCCAGCAGGCCTCGACAGCTATACCAAGAGACCCAGTACTTC. It translates as CASRPRQLYQETQYF.